Listed below are T cell receptor beta chains from one sample, sequenced in a study of blood T cell repertoires in COVID-19. The method was immunoSEQ multiplex PCR; TCRdb's version includes in-frame clones alone and lacks a portion of them. The table records approximately 170,000 clones, 84% of them present only once. Sequenced material: peripheral blood. The receptor set was obtained from a woman aged 65 to 85 with COVID-19, enrolled during active disease. CDR3s include the opening cysteine and the closing phenylalanine or tryptophan. Each record gives: J gene, CDR3 length, V gene, CDR3 protein.

TRBJ2-3 | 13 | TRBV29-1 | CSVGKRNTDTQYF
TRBJ1-2 | 14 | TRBV28 | CASTEGALGNGYTF
TRBJ1-5 | 15 | TRBV5-8 | CASSLGEATLQPQHF
TRBJ2-7 | 16 | TRBV14 | CASSQDRWPSYYEQYF
TRBJ2-7 | 16 | TRBV7-9 | CASSLGASGFTYEQYF
TRBJ1-2 | 12 | TRBV12-3/TRBV12-4 | CASSFFSRGYTF
TRBJ1-1 | 14 | TRBV28 | CASSLQGSGLEAFF
TRBJ2-5 | 15 | TRBV5-5 | CASSAVRRGGETQYF
TRBJ2-5 | 14 | TRBV2 | CASSLGLARETQYF
TRBJ1-2 | 13 | TRBV6-5 | CATRQGAQNGYTF
TRBJ2-5 | 18 | TRBV5-5 | CASSLGFGVARLQETQYF
TRBJ1-6 | 15 | TRBV27 | CASRPGQTNNSPLHF
TRBJ2-1 | 18 | TRBV11-2 | CASSLIRGNPVSDNEQFF
TRBJ1-1 | 13 | TRBV5-5 | CASSFTGNSEAFF
TRBJ2-2 | 16 | TRBV3-1/TRBV3-2 | CASSLETTWNTGELFF
TRBJ1-2 | 14 | TRBV3-1/TRBV3-2 | CASSERQGFYGYTF
TRBJ2-3 | 24 | TRBV29-1 | CSVLAKQHHINWGRVHYRTDTQYF
TRBJ1-6 | 14 | TRBV6-5 | CASSRGQGGSPLHF
TRBJ2-1 | 16 | TRBV4-1 | CASSQGREVPYNEQFF
TRBJ2-3 | 15 | TRBV3-1/TRBV3-2 | CASSQGLAGADTQYF
TRBJ2-5 | 14 | TRBV7-2 | CASSLDRGRETQYF
TRBJ1-3 | 14 | TRBV6-5 | CASKIAGAGNTIYF
TRBJ2-7 | 12 | TRBV11-2 | CASSYFNYEQYF
TRBJ2-5 | 16 | TRBV3-1/TRBV3-2 | CASRQVRGAPKETQYF
TRBJ2-3 | 13 | TRBV9 | CASSVREADTQYF
TRBJ1-2 | 13 | TRBV12-3/TRBV12-4 | CASSPQGIYGYTF
TRBJ1-1 | 13 | TRBV9 | CASSASMNTEAFF
TRBJ1-5 | 13 | TRBV2 | CASTHSTDQPQHF
TRBJ1-2 | 13 | TRBV12-3/TRBV12-4 | CASTVDRFYGYTF
TRBJ1-5 | 15 | TRBV3-1/TRBV3-2 | CASSQEQGHDQPQHF
TRBJ1-5 | 15 | TRBV30 | CAWSSMDSSNQPQHF
TRBJ2-5 | 17 | TRBV24-1 | CATSDPGLAGAKETQYF
TRBJ2-3 | 11 | TRBV9 | CASRGGDTQYF
TRBJ2-5 | 13 | TRBV24-1 | CATSESGGRAQYF
TRBJ1-2 | 15 | TRBV6-1 | CASSEARDRAGGYTF
TRBJ1-2 | 16 | TRBV14 | CASAGGTFYPNYGYTF
TRBJ2-3 | 14 | TRBV6-6 | CASSYAGSTDTQYF
TRBJ2-1 | 16 | TRBV2 | CASSGYGGQGNNEQFF
TRBJ1-2 | 14 | TRBV6-1 | CASSDGTGIYGYTF
TRBJ1-1 | 14 | TRBV5-4 | CASSLAGGAREAFF
TRBJ2-5 | 15 | TRBV28 | CASSLWGTGIETQYF
TRBJ2-2 | 14 | TRBV2 | CASSAQGNTGELFF